This T cell receptor (beta chain) was profiled in a study of shared clonotypes between healthy human individuals. CDR1 is SQVTM and CDR2 is ANQGSEA in the germline V gene. V trimming: 1 base; J trimming: 4 bases; junction bases outside the gene matches: 9. The CDR3 consists of 17 residues. General observations from the study: Rarefaction exposed incomplete sorted-subset sequencing despite large depth.

As to this clone: Its antigen is still unknown.

Positively selected for CCR7, the CD45RO-negative cells used as naive CD8 cells excluded terminally differentiated effector memory CD45RA+ cells. Samples underwent the assay at deep level. Authors' methods: Filtering differed since immunoSEQ provided only junctions, with no quality scores. The data were produced by immunoSEQ multiplex PCR, yet TCRdb's version contains in-frame clones alone and is incomplete. V and J calls and clone size are copied from that table; D and trimming were computed from the DNA. The sample includes about 700,000 clones, 92% of them seen just once. The receptor was isolated from a man aged 25-40 years in good health. The sequencing sample was made of naive CD8+ T cells sorted from blood. The chain carries TRBV29-1 and TRBJ2-1; 11 positions agree with TRBD2. In DNA, the CDR3 is TGCAGCGTTGAAGGGGTAGCGGGAGGGCCTACTTACAATGAGCAGTTCTTC. Translation gives CSVEGVAGGPTYNEQFF.